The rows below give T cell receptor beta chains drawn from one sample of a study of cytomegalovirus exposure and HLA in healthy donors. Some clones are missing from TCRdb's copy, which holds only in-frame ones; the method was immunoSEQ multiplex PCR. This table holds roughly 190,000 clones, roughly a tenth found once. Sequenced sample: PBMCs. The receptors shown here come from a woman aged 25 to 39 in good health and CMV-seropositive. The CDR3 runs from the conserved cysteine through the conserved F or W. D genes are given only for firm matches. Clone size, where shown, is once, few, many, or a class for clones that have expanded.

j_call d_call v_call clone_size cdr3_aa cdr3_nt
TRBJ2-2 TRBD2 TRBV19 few CASTRLATGELFF TGTGCCAGTACCCGACTAGCGACCGGGGAGCTGTTTTTT
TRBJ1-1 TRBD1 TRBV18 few CASSQGQGATEAFF TGTGCCAGCTCCCAAGGACAGGGCGCCACTGAAGCTTTCTTT
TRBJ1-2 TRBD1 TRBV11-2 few CASRSFRDRGSYTF TGTGCCAGCAGATCGTTCCGGGACAGGGGGTCCTACACCTTC
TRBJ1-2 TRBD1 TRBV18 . CASSPAGQPNYGYTF TGTGCCAGCTCACCAGCGGGACAGCCCAACTATGGCTACACCTTC
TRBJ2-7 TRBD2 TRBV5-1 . CASSLASSGTISAYEQYF TGCGCCAGCAGCTTGGCCTCTAGCGGGACTATCTCAGCCTACGAGCAGTACTTC
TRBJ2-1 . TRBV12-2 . CASRLAPPSGRSYNEQFF TGTGCAAGTCGCTTAGCGCCACCTAGCGGGAGGTCGTACAATGAGCAGTTCTTC
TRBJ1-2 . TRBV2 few CASSEGGLNYGYTF TGTGCCAGCAGTGAAGGCGGCCTTAACTATGGCTACACCTTC
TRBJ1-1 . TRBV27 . CASRILGGNTEAFF TGTGCCAGCAGGATCCTCGGGGGTAACACTGAAGCTTTCTTT
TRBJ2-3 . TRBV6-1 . CASSITSSTDTQYF TGTGCCAGCAGTATAACTTCTAGCACAGATACGCAGTATTTT
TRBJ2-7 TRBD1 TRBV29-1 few CSVGGTDYEQYF TGCAGCGTTGGGGGGACAGACTACGAGCAGTACTTC
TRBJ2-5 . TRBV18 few CASSPIGHSQETQYF TGTGCCAGCTCACCAATTGGACACTCACAAGAGACCCAGTACTTC
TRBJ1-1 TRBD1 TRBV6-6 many CASSPQGAGASEAFF TGTGCCAGCAGTCCCCAGGGGGCGGGGGCCAGTGAAGCTTTCTTT
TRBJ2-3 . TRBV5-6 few CASSGLTKDTQYF TGTGCCAGCAGCGGACTTACAAAAGATACGCAGTATTTT
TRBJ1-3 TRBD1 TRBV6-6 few CASSAPGQSSGNTIYF TGTGCCAGCAGTGCCCCGGGACAGAGCTCTGGAAACACCATATATTTT
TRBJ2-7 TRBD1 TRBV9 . CASSARQGAYEQYF TGTGCCAGCAGCGCACGACAGGGGGCCTACGAGCAGTACTTC
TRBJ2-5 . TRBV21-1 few CASSRDRVETQYF TGTGCCAGCAGTAGGGACAGGGTAGAGACCCAGTACTTC